These 10 T cell receptor beta chains came from one sample sequenced in a study of T-cell reconstitution after alpha-beta-depleted transplantation in children. Preparation of the TCRbeta library was carried out with unique molecular identifiers. TCRdb reanalysed the PCR reads using MiXCR and keeps one entry per CDR3 protein. In the table there are approximately 500,000 distinct CDR3 sequences, 25% to 30% of which are singletons. This material consisted of PBMCs, taken before TCRalphabeta/CD19-depleted stem cell transplant. The receptors come from a boy under two years old with Wiskott-Aldrich syndrome, due to receive a stem cell transplant.

CDR3 in amino acids: CASSLVGGEETQYF. The CDR3 DNA is TGCGCCAGCAGCTTGGTGGGAGGGGAAGAGACCCAGTACTTC. The chain recombines TRBV5-1 with TRBJ2-5, with 7 bases matching TRBD2. CDR3 length: 14 residues. CDR1 SGHRS and CDR2 YFSETQ come from the germline V gene. Losses at the gene ends were 0 bases for V and 3 bases for J; bases not matched to a gene: 2.

This sequence joins TRBV18 and TRBJ1-1; 9 bases fit TRBD1. The ends lost 3 bases at V and 5 bases at J; junction bases unmatched: 7. The germline gives CDR1 KGHSH, CDR2 LQKENI. CDR3 size: 15 residues. The CDR3 DNA follows: TGTGCCAGCTCACCGAGGGGACAGGGAGGAACTGAAGCTTTCTTT. It codes for CASSPRGQGGTEAFF.

Here the CDR3 reads CASSLGYRPGLAPSDTQYF. The CDR3 nucleotides are TGTGCCAGCAGCTTAGGTTACAGACCGGGACTAGCGCCTTCAGATACGCAGTATTTT. The chain combines TRBV11-2 with TRBJ2-3, with 10 bases identical to TRBD2. Germline V gives CDR1 SGHAT, CDR2 FQNNGV. V was pared by 1 base and J by 4 bases, with 14 bases of the junction left unmatched. The CDR3 consists of 19 residues.

The chain recombines TRBV20-1 with TRBJ2-1, with 9 bases lining up with TRBD2. Germline loops: CDR1 DFQATT, CDR2 SNEGSKA (reference sequence). V lost 6 bases and J lost 1; bases outside the gene matches: 4. The CDR3 totals 14 residues. CDR3 DNA sequence: TGCAGTGCCCATGGACTAGCGTCCTACAATGAGCAGTTCTTC. This codes for CSAHGLASYNEQFF.

The table lists this clonotype with many counts. The chain employs TRBV7-9 and TRBJ2-1, with 10 bases that match TRBD2. Trimming cost V 1 base and J 7 bases; bases outside gene matches: 10. CDR3 length equals 17 residues. Germline V gives CDR1 SEHNR, CDR2 FQNEAQ (reference sequence). The CDR3 loop is CASSLGLAGAGWNEQFF. The CDR3 coding sequence is TGTGCCAGCAGCTTAGGGCTAGCGGGAGCAGGGTGGAATGAGCAGTTCTTC.

This clonotype was observed at least ten times. The chain uses TRBV10-3 and TRBJ2-7, with TRBD1 identical over 9 bases. The J segment lost 3 bases and the V segment lost 6 bases, leaving 15 bases of the junction unmatched. This CDR3 region has 17 residues. Germline CDR1 reads ENHRY; CDR2 reads SYGVKD. CDR3 amino acids: CAISGDSRDRVIYEQYF. The CDR3 coding sequence is TGTGCCATCAGCGGGGACTCCCGGGACAGGGTGATCTACGAGCAGTACTTC.

V and J are TRBV6-1 and TRBJ2-7; D is perhaps TRBD2 (6 bases). The germline V gene has CDR1 MNHNS and CDR2 SASEGT. V lost 7 bases, J lost 6 bases, and 22 bases lay in between. The CDR3 loop spans 15 amino acids. The CDR3 here is CASMLGSGSSIEQYF. DNA for the CDR3: TGTGCCAGCATGCTCGGGAGCGGATCTTCTATCGAGCAGTACTTC.

The chain carries TRBV5-1 and TRBJ2-1, with a weak D call TRBD1 (6 bases). Germline CDR1 reads SGHRS; CDR2 reads YFSETQ. There are 16 residues in the CDR3. V was cut by 1 base and J by 3 bases, with 14 bases left in between. The chain's CDR3 is CASSLRTKGGYNEQFF. Written as DNA, the CDR3 is TGCGCCAGCAGCTTGCGGACGAAAGGGGGCTACAATGAGCAGTTCTTC. Together with reference TRBV5-1 and TRBJ2-1, the CDR3 gives the full variable domain: KAGVTQTPRYLIKTRGQQVTLSCSPISGHRSVSWYQQTPGQGLQFLFEYFSETQRNKGNFPGRFSGRQFSNSRSEMNVSTLELGDSALYLCASSLRTKGGYNEQFFGPGTRLTVL.

The rearrangement links TRBV28 to TRBJ2-5; TRBD1 is a possible D gene (6 bases). The CDR3 runs to 13 residues. Germline V gene data show CDR1 as MDHEN and CDR2 as SYDVKM. With 8 bases removed from V and 2 bases from J, the gap between germline ends came to 12 bases. The CDR3: CASGRGKQETQYF. Written as DNA, the CDR3 is TGTGCCAGCGGAAGGGGGAAACAAGAGACCCAGTACTTC.

The V call is TRBV5-5, the J call TRBJ2-1, with 11 bases aligning to TRBD2. The V gene's germline CDR1 is SGHKS and CDR2 YYEKEE (reference sequence). CDR3 length: 15 amino acids. Trimming at V came to 4 bases and at J to 5 bases, leaving 5 bases not matched to a gene. CDR3 protein: CASSKGLAANNEQFF. CDR3 in DNA: TGTGCCAGCAGCAAGGGACTAGCGGCCAACAATGAGCAGTTCTTC.